This TCR beta chain was identified during a study of T cell changes during pregnancy in multiple sclerosis. CDR1 is SGHRS and CDR2 is YFSETQ in the germline V gene. The J segment lost 0 bases and the V segment lost 0 bases, leaving 0 bases of the junction unmatched. The CDR3 runs 16 residues. TCRdb's copy holds only in-frame clones and misses some; the assay was immunoSEQ multiplex PCR. The data show 70,000 to 100,000 clones, with roughly 90% seen just once and more than 1.5% held by the top ten. The chain couples TRBV5-1 to TRBJ2-1, with TRBD1 matching over 10 bases. The specimen was peripheral blood, collected in the first trimester of pregnancy. The TCR originated in a female donor with multiple sclerosis, enrolled in a pregnancy study. The DNA of the CDR3 is TGCGCCAGCAGCTTGGGGGACAGGGGCTCCTACAATGAGCAGTTCTTC. This sequence encodes CASSLGDRGSYNEQFF.